These 22 T cell receptor beta chains share one sample of origin, sequenced in a study of molecular identifiers for immune sequencing clone quantification. TCRdb redid the calling of the PCR reads with MiXCR, one entry per CDR3 protein. The sample contains about half a million distinct CDR3 sequences, approximately 25% of which appear only once. Input material: naive CD8+ T cells from blood, with Jurkat cell RNA spiked in. Sample subset: FACS-sorted CD8+CD4-CCR7+CD45RA+ naive T cells. The source of these receptors is a human donor in good health. Some libraries in this study had Jurkat cell RNA spiked in.

This clonotype was observed many times. The chain has TRBV4-3 and TRBJ1-1; perhaps TRBD1 as D (6 bases). Germline assignment: CDR1 LGHNA and CDR2 YSLEER. The CDR3 sequence is 15 residues long. With 0 bases removed from V and 11 bases from J, the gap between germline ends came to 19 bases. The CDR3 protein is CASSQDRIGAGDAFF. The CDR3 DNA is TGCGCCAGCAGCCAAGATAGGATTGGCGCAGGGGACGCTTTCTTT.

Turning to this clonotype: One end of the junction does not line up with germline, which may come from a read error. CDR3 in amino acids: CASSVAAGGGDEQIF. The CDR3, as DNA: TGTGCCAGCAGCGTAGCAGCGGGAGGGGGGGATGAGCAGATCTTC. The J gene is TRBJ2-1, the V gene TRBV9; 10 bases are a match to TRBD2. Germline V CDR1 and CDR2: SGDLS, YYNGEE. This CDR3 contains 15 residues. The entire variable domain, with the rest obtained from reference TRBV9 and TRBJ2-1, is as follows: DSGVTQTPKHLITATGQRVTLRCSPRSGDLSVYWYQQSLDQGLQFLIQYYNGEERAKGNILERFSAQQFPDLHSELNLSSLELGDSALYFCASSVAAGGGDEQIFGPGTRLTVL.

This clonotype was picked up many times. The chain couples TRBV5-1 to TRBJ2-7; D is possibly TRBD1 (6 bases). The V end lost 4 bases, the J end lost 5 bases, and 13 bases lay between the germline ends. This CDR3 has 13 residues. The V gene's germline CDR1 is SGHRS and CDR2 YFSETQ. The CDR3 DNA sequence: TGCGCCAGCAGCGCCACAGGGACCCACGAGCAGTACTTC. Translated, it gives CASSATGTHEQYF.

This clonotype was seen ten or more times. This CDR3 is CASRGTSSGTEAFF. The CDR3 DNA reads TGTGCCAGCAGAGGGACATCGTCTGGGACTGAAGCTTTCTTT. The chain employs TRBV2 and TRBJ1-1, with a possible D match to TRBD1 (6 bases). Trimming removed 6 bases at V and 5 bases at J, with 16 bases between. From germline, CDR1 is SNHLY and CDR2 FYNNEI. The CDR3 sequence is 14 residues long.

About this clonotype itself: One end of the junction does not line up with germline, which may come from a read error. The chain links TRBV7-6 to TRBJ2-2; no clear D. The germline CDR1 and CDR2 sequences are SGHVS and FNYEAQ. CDR3 length: 15 residues. CDR3 protein: CAGSLVLDSGRELFF. DNA for the CDR3: TGTGCCGGCAGCTTAGTACTCGACTCCGGCAGGGAGCTGTTTTTT.

This clonotype came up many times. This chain uses TRBV7-6 with TRBJ2-3, with D possibly matching TRBD2 (5 bases). The CDR3 is 15 amino acids. The germline CDR1 and CDR2 sequences are SGHVS and FNYEAQ. Trimming stripped 6 bases from V and 0 bases from J, with 13 bases between. CDR3 sequence reads: CASSLTAASTDTQYF. The CDR3 nucleotides are TGTGCCAGCAGTCTAACAGCGGCTAGCACAGATACGCAGTATTTT.

This sequence joins TRBV6-2 or TRBV6-3 and TRBJ2-7; the match to TRBD2 covers 12 bases. The CDR3 is 18 amino acids. Germline CDR1 reads MNHEY; CDR2 reads SVGEGT. Trimming at V came to 4 bases and at J to 0 bases, leaving 10 bases not matched to a gene. The DNA for the CDR3 is TGTGCCAGCAGTTTCGTACCGGGACTAGCGGGTGCCTCCTACGAGCAGTACTTC. Protein product: CASSFVPGLAGASYEQYF.

The rearrangement links TRBV9 to TRBJ2-3; D tentatively reads TRBD1 or TRBD2 (5 bases each). V gave up 4 bases and J gave up 0 bases, with 15 bases separating them. CDR1 SGDLS and CDR2 YYNGEE come from the germline V gene. The CDR3 has 16 residues. The CDR3 bases are TGTGCCAGCAGCCCCGTGCGAGGGGCTAGCACAGATACGCAGTATTTT. It yields the protein CASSPVRGASTDTQYF. Complete variable domain (other parts from reference TRBV9 and TRBJ2-3): DSGVTQTPKHLITATGQRVTLRCSPRSGDLSVYWYQQSLDQGLQFLIQYYNGEERAKGNILERFSAQQFPDLHSELNLSSLELGDSALYFCASSPVRGASTDTQYFGPGTRLTVL.

The CDR3 protein is CASGPSAFYEQYF. The DNA for the CDR3 is TGTGCCAGCGGCCCGAGCGCGTTCTACGAGCAGTACTTC. V is TRBV14 and J is TRBJ2-7; no reliable D call. The CDR3 consists of 13 residues. V was pared by 8 bases and J by 3 bases, with 14 bases between. CDR1 SGHDN and CDR2 FVKESK come from the germline V gene.

This clonotype was observed a handful of times. The chain joins TRBV19 to TRBJ1-1; 8 nucleotides line up with TRBD1. The length of the CDR3 is 14 residues. The junction had 7 bases not matched to a gene; V was cut back by 7 bases and J by 3 bases. CDR1 is LNHDA, CDR2 SQIVND, per germline (reference sequence). The CDR3: CASTITGGDTEAFF. CDR3 DNA: TGTGCCAGTACCATCACAGGGGGGGACACTGAAGCTTTCTTT.

This clonotype was counted a few times. The gene calls are TRBV14 and TRBJ2-1; D tentatively fits TRBD1 or TRBD2 (5 bases each). The V gene's germline CDR1 is SGHDN and CDR2 FVKESK. There are 15 residues in the CDR3. V lost 4 bases to trimming and J lost 7 bases, with 17 bases between them. The CDR3 coding sequence is TGTGCCAGCAGCCCCCCGGCCGGGGCCGGGAATGAGCAGTTCTTC. This encodes CASSPPAGAGNEQFF.

This clonotype appeared many times. The V and J genes are TRBV7-2 and TRBJ2-7, with 9 bases lining up with TRBD1. V dropped 4 bases and J dropped 3; count of bases not matched to a gene: 10. From germline, CDR1 is SGHTA and CDR2 FQGNSA. The CDR3 is 16 amino acids. The CDR3, as DNA: TGTGCCAGCAGCTCCGACGTGGGGACAGGGAACTACGAGCAGTACTTC. It codes for CASSSDVGTGNYEQYF.

The chain links TRBV4-1 to TRBJ1-3; D gene unclear. The CDR3 contains 15 residues. Trimming took off 0 bases at V and 0 bases at J, with 6 bases between the two ends. The germline V gene has CDR1 MGHRA and CDR2 YSYEKL. The CDR3 bases are TGCGCCAGCAGCCAAGACGGCAACTCTGGAAACACCATATATTTT. Residues: CASSQDGNSGNTIYF.

The rearrangement uses TRBV4-3 and TRBJ1-1; D gene uncertain. V was clipped by 3 bases and J by 5 bases, with 7 bases between them. Germline V gives CDR1 LGHNA, CDR2 YSLEER. The CDR3 covers 12 residues. The CDR3 nucleotides are TGCGCCAGCAGCCACCTGGGGACTGAAGCTTTCTTT. Residues: CASSHLGTEAFF.

Note on this clonotype: Sequence at one end of the junction differs from germline and may be a read error. The genes are TRBV9 and TRBJ1-1, with TRBD1 as a possible D gene (6 bases). Per the germline V gene, CDR1 is SGDLS and CDR2 is YYNGEE. The CDR3 consists of 15 residues. CDR3 region: CAGSVGDGGLTEAFF. In nucleotides, the CDR3 is TGTGCCGGCAGCGTAGGTGACGGGGGCCTAACTGAAGCTTTCTTT.

About this clonotype: Possible read error: a much larger clone is one base away. This chain links TRBV7-7 with TRBJ2-2; D uncertain. Trimming removed 3 bases at V and 6 bases at J, with 17 bases between. CDR3 size: 16 residues. Germline lookup yields CDR1 SSHAT and CDR2 FNYEAQ (reference sequence). The CDR3 loop reads CASSLILGYNAGELFF. The CDR3 DNA sequence: TGTGCCAGCAGCTTGATCCTAGGGTATAACGCCGGGGAGCTGTTTTTT.

This clonotype has more than one count but fewer than ten. This rearrangement joins TRBV9 to TRBJ2-3, with 11 bases matching TRBD2. The CDR3 has 16 amino acids. V dropped 2 bases and J dropped 2; count of bases not matched to a gene: 4. Germline V lookup: CDR1 SGDLS, CDR2 YYNGEE. CDR3 residues: CASSVGTSGLTDTQYF. CDR3 DNA: TGTGCCAGCAGCGTGGGGACTAGCGGACTCACAGATACGCAGTATTTT.

This clonotype was detected a few times. This rearrangement joins TRBV5-4 to TRBJ1-2, with a tentative D call TRBD1 (5 bases). The CDR3 spans 14 residues. The V end was cut by 0 bases, the J end by 4 bases, with 10 bases between. Germline V gene lookup returns CDR1 SGHNT and CDR2 YYREEE (reference sequence). CDR3 nucleotide sequence: TGTGCCAGCAGCTTGGCCGGGGGGACCTATGGCTACACCTTC. It translates to CASSLAGGTYGYTF.

This clonotype was counted many times. This chain joins TRBV7-2 and TRBJ1-1; possibly TRBD1 for D (5 bases). The CDR3 is 14 amino acids. CDR1 and CDR2 (germline): SGHTA, FQGNSA. Between the trimmed V and J ends, which lost 3 bases and 6 bases, there was a span of 14 bases. CDR3 residues: CASSFGPRGAEAFF. The CDR3 nucleotides read TGTGCCAGCAGCTTTGGGCCCCGGGGCGCTGAAGCTTTCTTT.

This clonotype appeared many times. V usage is TRBV13 and J usage is TRBJ2-4, with a possible D match to TRBD2 (6 bases). The CDR3 totals 14 residues. Germline CDR1 and CDR2: PRHDT and FYEKMQ (reference sequence). Trimming cost V 2 bases and J 5 bases, with 10 bases left between them. The CDR3 protein is CASSLSGVENIQYF. The DNA of the CDR3 is TGTGCCAGCAGCTTATCGGGGGTAGAAAACATTCAGTACTTC.

The rearrangement links TRBV7-9 to TRBJ1-3, with a weak D call TRBD1 (5 bases). Trimming pared 6 bases from V and 1 base from J, leaving 10 bases between. Germline V gene sequence: CDR1 SEHNR, CDR2 FQNEAQ (reference sequence). The CDR3 totals 14 residues. CDR3 loop: CASSPGTSGNTIYF. The CDR3, as DNA: TGTGCCAGCAGTCCCGGGACGTCTGGAAACACCATATATTTT.

This clonotype was detected a few times. The J gene is TRBJ2-5, the V gene TRBV6-5; TRBD1 or TRBD2 may be the D gene (5 bases each). The CDR3 length is 14 residues. Germline V lookup: CDR1 MNHEY, CDR2 SVGAGI. The V and J ends lost 3 bases and 4 bases respectively, with 12 bases between them. CDR3 sequence (DNA): TGTGCCAGCAGTTATCTGGGGGTCGGAGAGACCCAGTACTTC. This gives the protein CASSYLGVGETQYF.